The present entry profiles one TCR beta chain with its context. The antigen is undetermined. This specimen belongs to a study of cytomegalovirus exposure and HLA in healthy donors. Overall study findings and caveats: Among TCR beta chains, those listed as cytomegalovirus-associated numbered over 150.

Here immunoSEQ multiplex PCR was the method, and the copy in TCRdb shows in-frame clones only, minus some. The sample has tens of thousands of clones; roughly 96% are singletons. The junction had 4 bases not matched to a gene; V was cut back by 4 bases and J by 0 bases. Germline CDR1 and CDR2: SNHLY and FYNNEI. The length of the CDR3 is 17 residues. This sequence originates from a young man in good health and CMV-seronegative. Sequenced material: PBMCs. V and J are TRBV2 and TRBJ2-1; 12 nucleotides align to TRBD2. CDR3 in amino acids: CASSGGTSGRSYNEQFF. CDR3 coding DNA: TGTGCCAGCAGTGGGGGGACTAGCGGGCGCTCCTACAATGAGCAGTTCTTC.